These 5 T cell receptor beta chains came from one sample sequenced in a study of cytomegalovirus exposure and HLA in healthy donors (dated by TCRdb to about 2017). Library prep was done by the immunoSEQ multiplex PCR assay. For the multiplex PCR, a mixture combining 60 forward primers for TCR Vbeta segments and 13 reverse primers for TCR Jbeta segments was used. Here the immuneACCESS table is served through TCRdb, limited to in-frame sequences with V and J called. Missing clones are a known gap in these copies; in checked studies unresolved V genes cover under half, and the rest lacks a known reason. The sample includes some 140,000 clones, with 82% observed a single time. Of the sample, about 8.1% falls within the top ten clones. Source material: PBMCs. The receptors originated from a woman between 50 and 59 years old in good health and CMV-seropositive.

The chain employs TRBV27 and TRBJ2-7; TRBD1 is a possible D gene (5 bases). Per germline, CDR1 MNHEY and CDR2 SMNVEV (reference sequence). This CDR3 comprises 15 residues. Trimming stripped 2 bases from V and 7 bases from J, with 18 bases between. The CDR3 nucleotides read TGTGCCAGCAGTTTAACTTCGCAGGGTCGTTGGGAGCAGTACTTC. Residues: CASSLTSQGRWEQYF.

The genes are TRBV19 and TRBJ1-1, with D hard to call. The ends were cut back, 1 base at V and 8 bases at J, with 8 bases in the middle. This CDR3 is built from 12 residues. Looked up from germline, CDR1 is LNHDA and CDR2 is SQIVND (reference sequence). In DNA, the CDR3 is TGTGCCAGTAGTATAGTTAGAGGGGAAGCTTTCTTT. Translating gives CASSIVRGEAFF. Supplemented by reference TRBV19 and TRBJ1-1, the full variable domain reads DGGITQSPKYLFRKEGQNVTLSCEQNLNHDAMYWYRQDPGQGLRLIYYSQIVNDFQKGDIAEGYSVSREKKESFPLTVTSAQKNPTAFYLCASSIVRGEAFFGQGTRLTVV.

The rearrangement links TRBV27 to TRBJ1-6, with TRBD1 identical over 7 bases. Per the germline V gene, CDR1 is MNHEY and CDR2 is SMNVEV (reference sequence). V gave up 3 bases and J gave up 7 bases; unmatched junction bases: 3. The CDR3 contains 14 residues. This chain's CDR3 is CASSFVQGNSPLHF. CDR3 nucleotides: TGTGCCAGCAGTTTTGTACAGGGGAATTCACCCCTCCACTTT.

This clone showed up just a few times. The CDR3 DNA follows: TGTGCCAGCAGCCACCTCAACAGGGATGAAGCTTTCTTT. Protein sequence: CASSHLNRDEAFF. The chain recombines TRBV5-4 with TRBJ1-1, with a tentative D call TRBD1 (6 bases). This CDR3 spans 13 amino acids. The ends were cut back, 4 bases at V and 7 bases at J, with 14 bases in the middle. Germline V gene lookup returns CDR1 SGHNT and CDR2 YYREEE (reference sequence).

The rearrangement joins TRBV2 to TRBJ1-1; 8 bases are a match to TRBD1. Germline assignment: CDR1 SNHLY and CDR2 FYNNEI. The CDR3 loop spans 14 amino acids. Trimming took 7 bases from V and 0 from J; bases not matched to a gene: 4. The CDR3 coding sequence is TGTGCCAGCAACACAGGGGGGATGAACACTGAAGCTTTCTTT. It yields the protein CASNTGGMNTEAFF.